This TCR beta chain is from a study of cytomegalovirus exposure and HLA in healthy donors. Donors were nominally healthy when sampled, though unrecorded immune exposures were likely. CDR1 is MNHNS and CDR2 is SASEGT in the germline V gene. V was cut by 2 bases and J by 1 base, with 10 bases left in between. This CDR3 has 15 residues. Primers for the PCR totalled 60 Vbeta and 13 Jbeta. Here immunoSEQ multiplex PCR was the method, and the copy in TCRdb shows in-frame clones only, minus some. The repertoire holds about 140,000 clones, with roughly 77% as singletons. The chain uses TRBV6-1 and TRBJ2-3; unclear D gene. This receptor was taken from a woman in her twenties or thirties in good health and CMV-seronegative. Sample: PBMCs. CDR3 protein: CASSEWRSGTDTQYF. CDR3 DNA: TGTGCCAGCAGTGAATGGAGATCGGGCACAGATACGCAGTATTTT.